This is a list of T cell receptor beta chains from one sample in a study of shared clonotypes between healthy human individuals. This table comes from immunoSEQ multiplex PCR, and its TCRdb copy is limited to in-frame clones, with some not included. The sample includes roughly 1,100,000 clones, approximately 76% seen only once; the top ten take approximately 1.3%. The specimen sequenced was memory CD4+ T cells sorted from blood. These receptors were collected from a man aged 18 to 29 in good health. Both conserved end residues are trimmed from each CDR3. The size of a clone is reported for some rows only, either as once, few or many, or as a class for expanded clones.

V gene	clone size	J gene	CDR3 protein
TRBV10-3	few	TRBJ1-6	ATYGTPGSPLH
TRBV10-3	-	TRBJ1-2	AISESGAQMRGYT
TRBV5-1	few	TRBJ2-1	ASSQTSGDYNEQF
TRBV21-1	-	TRBJ2-7	ASSKYPTASYEQY
TRBV5-6	few	TRBJ1-5	ASSPQGDRLGEPQH
TRBV10-2	-	TRBJ2-2	ASSEWLARTGELF
TRBV28	-	TRBJ2-5	ASSPDLPETQY
TRBV10-3	-	TRBJ1-4	AISESDRGREKLF
TRBV7-7	once	TRBJ2-6	ASSLAPGQFSGANVLT
TRBV7-9	once	TRBJ1-4	ASSLGDRDNEKLF
TRBV7-2	-	TRBJ2-5	ASSARTSKTQY
TRBV6-5	-	TRBJ2-2	ASMSVNTGELF
TRBV6-5	-	TRBJ2-1	ASSLTSGIYHEQF
TRBV6-1	-	TRBJ2-3	ASSRGRGDTQY
TRBV19	-	TRBJ2-3	ASSLAGAPDTQY
TRBV16	-	TRBJ1-1	ASSRSVNTEAF
TRBV28	-	TRBJ1-2	ASRSQGGHYGYT
TRBV2	-	TRBJ1-2	ASSQGQGLYGYT
TRBV29-1	-	TRBJ1-2	SVVRTTDIYGYT
TRBV5-1	-	TRBJ2-5	ASSPNPFSGRAVAETQY
TRBV7-2	-	TRBJ2-3	ASSRPLRGRKTDTQY
TRBV5-1	-	TRBJ2-3	ASSSGLAGGGADTQY
TRBV18	-	TRBJ1-1	ASSPNPGQGRHTEAF
TRBV7-2	-	TRBJ2-7	ASSSGTSLSEQY
TRBV5-1	-	TRBJ1-4	ASSLSATNEKLF
TRBV28	few	TRBJ2-2	ASGTGGRTGELF
TRBV6-1	once	TRBJ1-2	ASSGDRAYGYT
TRBV7-6	-	TRBJ1-5	ASSPDSSRRSQH
TRBV5-1	-	TRBJ1-6	ASSLEGTEHNSPLH
TRBV6-6	few	TRBJ2-4	ASSYSGGAAKNIQY
TRBV18	-	TRBJ2-2	ASSPPGLAGGAGELF
TRBV5-4	-	TRBJ2-7	ASSLETSPLLYEQY
TRBV5-4	-	TRBJ1-4	ASSPGGYNEKLF
TRBV10-3	-	TRBJ2-1	AISEWTSGGAKRGHEQF
TRBV29-1	-	TRBJ1-2	SVREGGGGYT
TRBV2	once	TRBJ2-1	ASSPGLAGIDEQF
TRBV9	-	TRBJ2-3	ASSGTSGAPSTDTQY
TRBV7-2	once	TRBJ2-5	ASSLGPGGVETQY
TRBV5-1	-	TRBJ2-7	ASSLGTGDEQY
TRBV9	many	TRBJ2-7	ASSGRGASYEQY
TRBV7-2	-	TRBJ1-2	ASSLEDRTYGYT
TRBV7-9	-	TRBJ1-2	ASSLGGQGEYT